The entry that follows covers one T cell receptor beta chain sequence. This entry belongs to a study of T cells after yellow fever vaccination. Study-wide context: The fractions with low cell numbers were processed using SMART-Seq v4 Ultra Low Input.

The length of the CDR3 is 17 residues. J was trimmed by 0 bases and V by 4 bases; bases with no gene match: 3. Germline CDR1 is SGHTA and CDR2 is FQGNSA. In TCRdb, the 5' RACE reads were re-called with MiXCR into one record per CDR3 protein. The sample lists a few hundred thousand distinct CDR3 sequences, 18% seen once, with over 15% in the top ten. The sequencing here drew on PBMCs, taken before the yellow fever booster vaccination. This sequence was found in a man aged 18 to 30 who received the YFV17D yellow fever vaccine. The rearrangement uses TRBV7-2 and TRBJ2-5, with 15 positions matching TRBD2. The CDR3 DNA follows: TGTGCCAGCAGCTCCGGGACTAGCGGGAGGTACCAAGAGACCCAGTACTTC. Its protein product is CASSSGTSGRYQETQYF.